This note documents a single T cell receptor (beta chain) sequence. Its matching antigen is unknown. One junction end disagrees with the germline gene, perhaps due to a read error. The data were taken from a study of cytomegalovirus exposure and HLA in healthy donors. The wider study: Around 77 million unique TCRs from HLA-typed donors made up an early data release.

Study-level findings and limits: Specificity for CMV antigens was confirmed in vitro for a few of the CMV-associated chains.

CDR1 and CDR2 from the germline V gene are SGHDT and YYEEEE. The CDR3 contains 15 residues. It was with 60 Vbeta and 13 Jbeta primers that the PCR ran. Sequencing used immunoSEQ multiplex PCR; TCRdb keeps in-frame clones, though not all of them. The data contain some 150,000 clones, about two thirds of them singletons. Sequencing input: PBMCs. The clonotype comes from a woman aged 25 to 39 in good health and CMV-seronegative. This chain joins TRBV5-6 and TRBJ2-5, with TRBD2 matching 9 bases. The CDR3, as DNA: TGTGCCGGCAGCTTAGGCGGGGGGGCCGGGGAGACCCAGTACTTC. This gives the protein CAGSLGGGAGETQYF. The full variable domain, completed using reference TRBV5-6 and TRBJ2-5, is DAGVTQSPTHLIKTRGQQVTLRCSPKSGHDTVSWYQQALGQGPQFIFQYYEEEERQRGNFPDRFSGHQFPNYSSELNVNALLLGDSALYLCAGSLGGGAGETQYFGPGTRLLVL.